Described below is a single TCR beta chain sequence and its context. What it binds is not known. The sample comes from a study of beta chain features in type 1 diabetes. Study-wide points: cDNA-based sequencing might over-represent cells highly expressing TCR. All four CD4+ subsets from Type 1 diabetes patients carried moderately but significantly shorter TCRB CDR3s. Diminished insertions and augmented deletions at VDJ junctions characterized type 1 diabetes patients.

Of the isolated RNA, all was reverse transcribed, and so the sequenced material was expressed TCRB transcripts. Sequencing used immunoSEQ multiplex PCR; TCRdb keeps in-frame clones, though not all of them. The sample records 250,000 or so clones, over 20% being singletons. V shed 0 bases and J shed 2 bases, with 7 bases lying between them. Germline V gives CDR1 LGHNA, CDR2 YSLEER. The CDR3 runs 14 residues. The receptor comes from a woman aged 40 to 50 with type 1 diabetes. The rearrangement links TRBV4-3 to TRBJ1-2, with a tentative D call TRBD1 (5 bases). Sequenced sample: naive CD4+ T cells from blood. The CDR3 protein is CASSQEEGNYGYTF. The CDR3 DNA sequence: TGCGCCAGCAGCCAAGAGGAGGGGAACTATGGCTACACCTTC.